These 18 T cell receptor beta chains were all obtained from the same sample, sequenced in a study of T cell changes during pregnancy in multiple sclerosis. Repertoires were generated with immunoSEQ multiplex PCR, while TCRdb's copy carries only in-frame clones and drops some. The sample records about 61,000 clones, 93% being singletons. The sequenced sample was CD8+ T cells from peripheral blood mononuclear cells, obtained in the third trimester of pregnancy. Receptors originate from a female donor with multiple sclerosis, enrolled in a pregnancy study.

The J gene is TRBJ2-3, the V gene TRBV27, with 10 bases identical to TRBD1. Germline CDR1 reads MNHEY; CDR2 reads SMNVEV (reference sequence). The CDR3 sequence is 15 residues long. V lost 5 bases to trimming and J lost 4 bases; unmatched junction nucleotides: 6. CDR3 amino acids: CASSPSDRGADTQYF. The CDR3 bases are TGTGCCAGCAGTCCCTCGGACAGGGGGGCAGATACGCAGTATTTT.

The V call is TRBV12-5, the J call TRBJ1-1, with a possible D match to TRBD1 (6 bases). The germline V and J ends were trimmed by 3 bases and 5 bases, with 13 bases remaining between them. The CDR3 totals 14 residues. The germline CDR1 and CDR2 sequences are LGHNT and FRNRAP. CDR3 amino acids: CASGLGITGTEAFF. In DNA form, the CDR3 reads TGTGCTAGTGGTTTAGGTATCACAGGGACTGAAGCTTTCTTT.

V and J are TRBV27 and TRBJ2-1; TRBD1 agrees at 7 bases. Trimming took 6 bases from V and 9 from J; bases not matched to a gene: 5. The CDR3 sequence is 12 residues long. Germline-derived CDR1 and CDR2 are MNHEY and SMNVEV (reference sequence). The CDR3 loop is CASSGRQGEQFF. Written as DNA, the CDR3 is TGTGCCAGCAGCGGGCGACAGGGTGAGCAGTTCTTC.

The chain recombines TRBV7-9 with TRBJ1-1, with D maybe TRBD1 (5 bases). CDR1 is SEHNR and CDR2 is FQNEAQ in the germline V gene (reference sequence). The CDR3 has 14 residues. Trimming left V 3 bases short and J 0 bases short, with 8 bases between. CDR3 region: CASSFGGMNTEAFF. In nucleotides, the CDR3 is TGTGCCAGCAGCTTCGGGGGTATGAACACTGAAGCTTTCTTT.

As to this clone: Distinct nucleotide sequences in the sample also encode this CDR3. This chain links TRBV19 with TRBJ1-1; no definite D call. The V gene's germline CDR1 is LNHDA and CDR2 SQIVND (reference sequence). V lost 2 bases, J lost 2 bases, and 6 bases lay in between. The CDR3 is made up of 13 amino acids. As DNA, the CDR3 is TGTGCCAGTAGTATATCACTTAACACTGAAGCTTTCTTT. Translation: CASSISLNTEAFF.

This clone occurred once. V is TRBV27 and J is TRBJ2-3, with 15 bases identical to TRBD2. Germline V lookup: CDR1 MNHEY, CDR2 SMNVEV (reference sequence). After removal of 5 bases from V and 5 bases from J, the junction contained 11 bases not matched to a gene. The CDR3 has 18 residues. For the CDR3, the DNA is TGTGCCAGCAGTCCATGGACTAGCGGGAGGGCCGGTGGAGATACGCAGTATTTT. It encodes CASSPWTSGRAGGDTQYF.

This clone has only one observation. The chain is built from TRBV2 and TRBJ1-2; D not resolved. Deletions cut 3 bases from V and 3 bases from J, with 5 bases between. This CDR3 has 12 amino acids. Germline CDR1 and CDR2: SNHLY and FYNNEI. The CDR3: CASSDNYYGYTF. Written as DNA, the CDR3 is TGTGCCAGCAGTGATAATTACTATGGCTACACCTTC.

This clone was picked up one time. This chain links TRBV19 with TRBJ2-1; D might be TRBD1 (6 bases). Germline V gene lookup returns CDR1 LNHDA and CDR2 SQIVND (reference sequence). This CDR3 is built from 12 residues. Trimming took off 2 bases at V and 15 bases at J, with 14 bases between the two ends. CDR3: CASSIPGQGAFF. The DNA of the CDR3 is TGTGCCAGTAGTATACCGGGACAAGGGGCGTTCTTC.

The V call is TRBV27, the J call TRBJ1-1; a weak D match, TRBD1 (5 bases). V was cut by 6 bases and J by 1 base, with 18 bases left in between. This CDR3 has 16 amino acids. CDR1 and CDR2 (germline): MNHEY, SMNVEV (reference sequence). CDR3: CASSLNLGRGNTEAFF. The CDR3 DNA reads as TGTGCCAGCAGCCTCAATTTGGGGAGGGGGAACACTGAAGCTTTCTTT.

The V gene is TRBV18, the J gene TRBJ1-4, with TRBD1 matching 7 bases. The V gene end was trimmed by 6 bases and the J gene end by 7 bases; junction bases not matched to a gene: 20. The CDR3 extends over 18 amino acids. CDR1 and CDR2 (germline): KGHSH, LQKENI. The CDR3 nucleotides are TGTGCCAGCTCTGAATTAAGAGGACCAAGACAGGGCGCTGAAAAACTGTTTTTT. It yields the protein CASSELRGPRQGAEKLFF.

V is TRBV4-1 and J is TRBJ1-1; D is undetermined. V was pared by 7 bases and J by 2 bases, with 11 bases between. Germline-derived CDR1 and CDR2 are MGHRA and YSYEKL. The CDR3 is 13 residues long. CDR3 nucleotides: TGCGCCAGCAACGAGAGGTTTAACACTGAAGCTTTCTTT. As protein: CASNERFNTEAFF.

The rearrangement links TRBV29-1 to TRBJ2-1; D gene uncertain. The CDR3 loop spans 12 amino acids. The germline V gene has CDR1 SQVTM and CDR2 ANQGSEA. V was trimmed by 1 base and J by 8 bases, leaving 9 bases between them. CDR3 DNA sequence: TGCAGCGTTGAAGTCCTTCCGGATGAGCAGTTCTTC. Its protein is CSVEVLPDEQFF.

The chain joins TRBV11-2 to TRBJ1-4; TRBD1 might be the D (5 bases). The CDR3 is made up of 15 amino acids. Per germline, CDR1 SGHAT and CDR2 FQNNGV. V lost 5 bases, J lost 5 bases, and 15 bases lay in between. This CDR3 is CASSLGPTENEKLFF. For the CDR3, the DNA is TGTGCCAGCAGCCTGGGGCCAACCGAGAATGAAAAACTGTTTTTT.

The chain is built from TRBV27 and TRBJ1-2; a weak D match, TRBD1 (6 bases). Trimming stripped 0 bases from V and 4 bases from J, with 12 bases between. CDR3 length: 15 residues. The germline CDR1 and CDR2 sequences are MNHEY and SMNVEV (reference sequence). CDR3 region: CASSLSPGGPYGYTF. CDR3 coding DNA: TGTGCCAGCAGTTTATCCCCCGGGGGGCCCTATGGCTACACCTTC.

This clone was observed at least ten times. The chain is built from TRBV5-5 and TRBJ1-3, with D maybe TRBD1 (5 bases). The length of the CDR3 is 14 residues. V was trimmed by 3 bases and J by 0 bases, leaving 7 bases between them. In germline, CDR1 is SGHKS, CDR2 YYEKEE (reference sequence). CDR3 sequence reads: CASSWTSSGNTIYF. CDR3 DNA sequence: TGTGCCAGCAGCTGGACATCCTCTGGAAACACCATATATTTT.

V usage is TRBV19 and J usage is TRBJ2-1; D ambiguous. The CDR3 has 15 amino acids. Trimming removed 4 bases from V and 0 bases from J, with 10 bases in between. From germline, CDR1 is LNHDA and CDR2 SQIVND (reference sequence). The CDR3 sequence is CASSNSIRSYNEQFF. The CDR3, as DNA: TGTGCCAGTAGTAACAGCATCCGCTCCTACAATGAGCAGTTCTTC.

The chain couples TRBV6-4 to TRBJ2-1; 7 bases match TRBD2. Unmatched junction bases numbered 6, after V lost 0 bases and J lost 7 bases. CDR3 length: 15 residues. In germline, CDR1 is MRHNA, CDR2 SNTAGT. DNA of the CDR3: TGTGCCAGCAGTGACTCGGCAGGGAGGGAAAATGAGCAGTTCTTC. It translates to CASSDSAGRENEQFF.

The V call is TRBV5-1, the J call TRBJ2-1; 11 bases agree with TRBD2. With V trimmed by 3 bases and J by 1 base, 3 bases remained unmatched. In germline, CDR1 is SGHRS, CDR2 YFSETQ. The CDR3 is 16 residues long. CDR3 DNA: TGCGCCAGCAGCTGGGGACTAGCGGAGTCCTACAATGAGCAGTTCTTC. It translates to CASSWGLAESYNEQFF. Using reference TRBV5-1 and TRBJ2-1 for the parts outside the CDR3, the full variable domain is KAGVTQTPRYLIKTRGQQVTLSCSPISGHRSVSWYQQTPGQGLQFLFEYFSETQRNKGNFPGRFSGRQFSNSRSEMNVSTLELGDSALYLCASSWGLAESYNEQFFGPGTRLTVL.